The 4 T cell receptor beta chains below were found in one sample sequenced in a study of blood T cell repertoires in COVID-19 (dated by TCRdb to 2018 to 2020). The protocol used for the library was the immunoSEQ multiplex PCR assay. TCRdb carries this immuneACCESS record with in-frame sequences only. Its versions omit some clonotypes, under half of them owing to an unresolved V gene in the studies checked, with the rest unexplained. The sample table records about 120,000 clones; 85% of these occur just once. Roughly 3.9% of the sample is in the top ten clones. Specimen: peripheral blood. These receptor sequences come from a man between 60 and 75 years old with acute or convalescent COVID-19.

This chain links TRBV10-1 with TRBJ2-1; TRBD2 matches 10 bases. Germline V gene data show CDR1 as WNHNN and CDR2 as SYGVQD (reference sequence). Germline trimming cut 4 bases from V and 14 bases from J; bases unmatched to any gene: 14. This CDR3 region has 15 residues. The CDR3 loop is CASSGSGLAAGWEFF. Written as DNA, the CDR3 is TGCGCCAGCAGTGGCTCAGGACTAGCGGCCGGGTGGGAGTTCTTC.

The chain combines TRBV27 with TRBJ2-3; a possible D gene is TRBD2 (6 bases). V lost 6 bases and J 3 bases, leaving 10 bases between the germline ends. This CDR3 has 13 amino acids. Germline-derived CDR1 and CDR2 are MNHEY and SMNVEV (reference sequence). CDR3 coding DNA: TGTGCCAGCAGGGGACTGGGTACAGATACGCAGTATTTT. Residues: CASRGLGTDTQYF.

The CDR3 region has the DNA TGTGCCACCCGGAGGGGGAGGGCGAACACCGGGGAGCTGTTTTTT. Its translation: CATRRGRANTGELFF. The chain is built from TRBV19 and TRBJ2-2; TRBD2 might be the D (7 bases). V was cut by 10 bases and J by 0 bases, with 15 bases left in between. CDR1 and CDR2 (germline): LNHDA, SQIVND (reference sequence). This CDR3 has 15 residues.

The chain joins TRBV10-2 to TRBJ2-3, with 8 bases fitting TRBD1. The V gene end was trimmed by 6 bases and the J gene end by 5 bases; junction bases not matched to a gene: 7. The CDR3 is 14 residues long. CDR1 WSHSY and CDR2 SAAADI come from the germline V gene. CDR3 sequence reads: CASRETGAEDTQYF. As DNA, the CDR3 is TGCGCCAGCAGAGAGACAGGGGCGGAAGATACGCAGTATTTT.